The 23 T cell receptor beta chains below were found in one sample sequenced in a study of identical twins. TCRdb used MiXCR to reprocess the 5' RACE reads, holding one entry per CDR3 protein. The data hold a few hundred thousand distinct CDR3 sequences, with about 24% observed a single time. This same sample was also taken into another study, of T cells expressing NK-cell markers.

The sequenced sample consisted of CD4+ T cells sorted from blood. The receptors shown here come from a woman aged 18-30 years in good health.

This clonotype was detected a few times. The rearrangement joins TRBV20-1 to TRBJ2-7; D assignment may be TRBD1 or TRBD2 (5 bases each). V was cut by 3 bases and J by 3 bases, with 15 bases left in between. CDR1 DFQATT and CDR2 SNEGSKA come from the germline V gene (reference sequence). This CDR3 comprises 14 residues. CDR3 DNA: TGCAGTGCTAGTATAGGGGCAGGACTCTACGAGCAGTACTTC. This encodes CSASIGAGLYEQYF.

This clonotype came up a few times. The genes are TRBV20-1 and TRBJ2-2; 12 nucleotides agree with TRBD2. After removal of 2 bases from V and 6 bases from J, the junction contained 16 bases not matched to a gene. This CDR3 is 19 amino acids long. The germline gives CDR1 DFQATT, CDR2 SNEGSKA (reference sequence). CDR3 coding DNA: TGCAGTGCTAGACCCCATCGGGCTAGCGGGAGGGGTCTAGCCGGGGAGCTGTTTTTT. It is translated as CSARPHRASGRGLAGELFF.

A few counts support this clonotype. CDR3 loop: CASSPLGLVEETQYF. The CDR3 nucleotides are TGTGCCAGCAGCCCTCTGGGACTAGTGGAGGAGACCCAGTACTTC. The J gene is TRBJ2-5, the V gene TRBV3-1; 8 positions agree with TRBD2. V trimming: 4 bases; J trimming: 5 bases; junction bases outside the gene matches: 9. The CDR3 spans 15 residues. Germline CDR1 LGHDT, CDR2 YNNKEL (reference sequence).

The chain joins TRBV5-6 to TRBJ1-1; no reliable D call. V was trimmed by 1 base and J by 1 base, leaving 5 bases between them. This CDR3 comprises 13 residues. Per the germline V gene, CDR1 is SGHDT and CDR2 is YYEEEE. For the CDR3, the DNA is TGTGCCAGCAGCTTGTTTTCGAACACTGAAGCTTTCTTT. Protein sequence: CASSLFSNTEAFF.

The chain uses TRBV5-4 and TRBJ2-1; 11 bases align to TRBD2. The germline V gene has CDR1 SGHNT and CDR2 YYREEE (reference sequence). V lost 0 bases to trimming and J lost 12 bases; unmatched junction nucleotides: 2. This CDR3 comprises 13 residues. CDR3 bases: TGTGCCAGCAGCTTGGTGACTAGCGGGGTGCAGTTCTTC. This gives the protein CASSLVTSGVQFF.

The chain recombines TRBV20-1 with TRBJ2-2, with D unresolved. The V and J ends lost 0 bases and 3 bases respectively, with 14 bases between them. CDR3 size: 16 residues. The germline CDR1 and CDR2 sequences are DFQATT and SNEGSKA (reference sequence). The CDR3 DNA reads TGCAGTGCTAGAGATCGGCCCCACCGGGACACCGGGGAGCTGTTTTTT. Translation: CSARDRPHRDTGELFF.

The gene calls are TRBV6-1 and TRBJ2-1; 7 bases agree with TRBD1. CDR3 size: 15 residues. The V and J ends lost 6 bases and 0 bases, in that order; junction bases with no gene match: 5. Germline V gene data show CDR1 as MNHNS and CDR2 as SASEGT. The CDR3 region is CASSNRGDSYNEQFF. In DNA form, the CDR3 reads TGTGCCAGCAGCAACAGGGGCGACTCCTACAATGAGCAGTTCTTC.

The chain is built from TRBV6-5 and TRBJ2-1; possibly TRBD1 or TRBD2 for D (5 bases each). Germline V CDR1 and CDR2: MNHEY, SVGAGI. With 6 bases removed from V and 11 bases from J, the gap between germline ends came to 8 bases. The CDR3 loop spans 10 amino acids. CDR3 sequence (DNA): TGTGCCAGCAGGGGGGTAAAGCAGTTCTTC. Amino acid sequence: CASRGVKQFF.

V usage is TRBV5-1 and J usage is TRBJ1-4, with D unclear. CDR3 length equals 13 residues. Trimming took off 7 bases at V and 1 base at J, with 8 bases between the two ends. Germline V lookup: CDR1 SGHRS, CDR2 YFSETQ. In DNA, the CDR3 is TGCGCCAGCGCCAGACAAACTAATGAAAAACTGTTTTTT. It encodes CASARQTNEKLFF.

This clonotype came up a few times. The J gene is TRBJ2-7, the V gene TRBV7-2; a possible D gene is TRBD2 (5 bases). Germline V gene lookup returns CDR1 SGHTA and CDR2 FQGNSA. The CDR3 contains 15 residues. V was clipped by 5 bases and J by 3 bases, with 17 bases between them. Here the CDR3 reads CASSPRLSGSYEQYF. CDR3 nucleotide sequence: TGTGCCAGCAGCCCGAGGCTATCGGGGAGCTACGAGCAGTACTTC.

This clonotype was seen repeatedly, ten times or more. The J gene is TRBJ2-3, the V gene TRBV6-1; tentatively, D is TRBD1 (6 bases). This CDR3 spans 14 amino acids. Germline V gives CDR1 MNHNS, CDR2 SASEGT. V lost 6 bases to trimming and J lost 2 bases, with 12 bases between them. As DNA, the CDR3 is TGTGCCAGCAGCAGCGGACAGTTCACAGATACGCAGTATTTT. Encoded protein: CASSSGQFTDTQYF.

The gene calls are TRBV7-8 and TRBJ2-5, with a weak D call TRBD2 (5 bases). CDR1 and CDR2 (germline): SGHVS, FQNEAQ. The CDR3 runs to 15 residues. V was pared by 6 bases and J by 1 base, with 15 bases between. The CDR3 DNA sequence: TGTGCCAGCAGTAGGGAATTGGACTTCCAAGAGACCCAGTACTTC. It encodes CASSRELDFQETQYF.

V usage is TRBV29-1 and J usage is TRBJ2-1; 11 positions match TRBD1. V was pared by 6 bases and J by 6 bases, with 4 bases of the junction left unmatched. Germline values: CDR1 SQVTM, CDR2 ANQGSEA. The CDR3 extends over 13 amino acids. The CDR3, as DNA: TGCAGCGTGGGGGACAGGGGGACCAATGAGCAGTTCTTC. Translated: CSVGDRGTNEQFF.

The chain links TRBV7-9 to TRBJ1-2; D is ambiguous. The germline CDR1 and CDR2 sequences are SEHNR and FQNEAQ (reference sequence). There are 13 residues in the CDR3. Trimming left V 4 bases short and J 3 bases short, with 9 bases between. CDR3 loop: CASSSSTYYGYTF. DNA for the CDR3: TGTGCCAGCAGCTCAAGCACCTACTATGGCTACACCTTC. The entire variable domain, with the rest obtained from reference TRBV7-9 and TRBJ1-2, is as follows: DTGVSQNPRHKITKRGQNVTFRCDPISEHNRLYWYRQTLGQGPEFLTYFQNEAQLEKSRLLSDRFSAERPKGSFSTLEIQRTEQGDSAMYLCASSSSTYYGYTFGSGTRLTVV.

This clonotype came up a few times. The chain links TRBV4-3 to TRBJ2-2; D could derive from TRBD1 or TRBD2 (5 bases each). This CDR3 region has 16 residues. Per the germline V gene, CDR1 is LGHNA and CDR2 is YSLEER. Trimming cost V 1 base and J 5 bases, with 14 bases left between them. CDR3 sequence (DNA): TGCGCCAGCAGCCAAGTTAGGGGTAGCGATACCGGGGAGCTGTTTTTT. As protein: CASSQVRGSDTGELFF.

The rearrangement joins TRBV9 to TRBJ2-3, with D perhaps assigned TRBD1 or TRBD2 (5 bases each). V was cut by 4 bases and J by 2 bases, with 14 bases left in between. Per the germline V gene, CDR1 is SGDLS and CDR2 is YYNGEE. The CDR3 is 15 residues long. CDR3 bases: TGTGCCAGCAGCCCCACGGGACGTACCACAGATACGCAGTATTTT. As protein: CASSPTGRTTDTQYF.

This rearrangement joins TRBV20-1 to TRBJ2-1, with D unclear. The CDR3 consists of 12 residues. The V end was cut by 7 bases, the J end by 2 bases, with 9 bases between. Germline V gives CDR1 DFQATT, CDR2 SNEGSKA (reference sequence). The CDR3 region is CSGREAYNEQFF. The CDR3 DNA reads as TGCAGTGGCCGCGAGGCCTACAATGAGCAGTTCTTC.

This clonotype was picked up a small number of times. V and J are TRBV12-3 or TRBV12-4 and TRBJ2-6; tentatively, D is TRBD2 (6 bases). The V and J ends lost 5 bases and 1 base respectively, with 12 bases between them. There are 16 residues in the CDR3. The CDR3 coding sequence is TGTGCCAGCAGTCCGCTGGGGACTTCTGGGGCCAACGTCCTGACTTTC. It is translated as CASSPLGTSGANVLTF.

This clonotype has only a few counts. This CDR3 reads CASRGGAGELFF. CDR3 nucleotides: TGTGCCAGCAGAGGGGGGGCTGGGGAGCTGTTTTTT. This rearrangement joins TRBV12-3 or TRBV12-4 to TRBJ2-2, with D perhaps TRBD2 (7 bases). The CDR3 is 12 residues long. V was pared by 6 bases and J by 8 bases, with 10 bases between.

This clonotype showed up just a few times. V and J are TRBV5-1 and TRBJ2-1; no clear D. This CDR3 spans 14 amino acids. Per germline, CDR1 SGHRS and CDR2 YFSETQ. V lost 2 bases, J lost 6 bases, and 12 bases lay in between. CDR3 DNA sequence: TGCGCCAGCAGCTTATCCCCACCCGTCAATGAGCAGTTCTTC. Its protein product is CASSLSPPVNEQFF. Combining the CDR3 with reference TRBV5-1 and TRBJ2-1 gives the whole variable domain KAGVTQTPRYLIKTRGQQVTLSCSPISGHRSVSWYQQTPGQGLQFLFEYFSETQRNKGNFPGRFSGRQFSNSRSEMNVSTLELGDSALYLCASSLSPPVNEQFFGPGTRLTVL.

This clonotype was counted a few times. CDR3 in amino acids: CASTDSRSGANVLTF. The CDR3 DNA is TGTGCCAGCACAGACAGCCGCTCTGGGGCCAACGTCCTGACTTTC. This chain joins TRBV12-3 or TRBV12-4 and TRBJ2-6, with TRBD1 as a possible D gene (5 bases). There are 15 residues in the CDR3. V gave up 7 bases and J gave up 0 bases, with 10 bases separating them.

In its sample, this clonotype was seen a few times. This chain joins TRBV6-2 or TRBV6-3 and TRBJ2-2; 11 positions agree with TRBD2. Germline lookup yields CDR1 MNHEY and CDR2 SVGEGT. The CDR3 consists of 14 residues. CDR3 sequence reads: CVSRLAGHTGELFF. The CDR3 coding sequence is TGTGTCTCAAGACTAGCGGGACACACCGGGGAGCTGTTTTTT.

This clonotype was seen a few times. CDR3 region: CASSWGGRGTDTQYF. The CDR3 DNA follows: TGTGCCAGCAGCTGGGGAGGGAGAGGCACAGATACGCAGTATTTT. The chain couples TRBV7-2 to TRBJ2-3, with 7 positions matching TRBD2. V lost 4 bases and J lost 1; bases outside the gene matches: 5. CDR3 length equals 15 residues. Germline V lookup: CDR1 SGHTA, CDR2 FQGNSA. Variable domain in full (rest from reference TRBV7-2 and TRBJ2-3): GAGVSQSPSNKVTEKGKDVELRCDPISGHTALYWYRQSLGQGLEFLIYFQGNSAPDKSGLPSDRFSAERTGGSVSTLTIQRTQQEDSAVYLCASSWGGRGTDTQYFGPGTRLTVL.